Presented here are 18 T cell receptor beta chains from one specimen sequenced in a study of T cell clones after liver transplantation. The repertoire was sequenced with immunoSEQ multiplex PCR; TCRdb's copy has only in-frame clones and lacks some. The sample has 45,000 to 60,000 clones, about 70% seen once. The sample here was CD4+ T cells from blood, taken at the approximately 15-month timepoint. These receptors were collected from a human patient who received a liver transplant. The T cells may come from the graft donor.

J is TRBJ2-6 and V is TRBV6-1, with a tentative D call TRBD1 (6 bases). Trimming removed 2 bases at V and 0 bases at J, with 8 bases between. Germline V CDR1 and CDR2: MNHNS, SASEGT. This CDR3 spans 16 amino acids. The DNA for the CDR3 is TGTGCCAGCAGTGAACAGGGGATCTCTGGGGCCAACGTCCTGACTTTC. Its protein product is CASSEQGISGANVLTF.

This clone was seen only once. The genes are TRBV6-6 and TRBJ1-5; D possibly corresponds to TRBD1 (6 bases). The germline CDR1 and CDR2 sequences are MNHNY and SVGAGI (reference sequence). Trimming pared 3 bases from V and 1 base from J, leaving 7 bases between. The CDR3 is 14 residues long. CDR3 coding DNA: TGTGCCAGCAGTTATCAGGGGAGCAATCAGCCCCAGCATTTT. As protein: CASSYQGSNQPQHF.

The rearrangement joins TRBV5-4 to TRBJ1-2; unclear D gene. CDR1 is SGHNT, CDR2 YYREEE, per germline (reference sequence). The CDR3 has 14 residues. Trimming pared 4 bases from V and 4 bases from J, leaving 14 bases between. Here the CDR3 DNA reads TGTGCCAGCAGCCCGGACGGAAAAGTCTATGGCTACACCTTC. It specifies CASSPDGKVYGYTF.

The V gene is TRBV15, the J gene TRBJ2-2; D not resolved. The germline V gene has CDR1 LNHNV and CDR2 YYDKDF (reference sequence). Trimming stripped 0 bases from V and 6 bases from J, with 11 bases between. CDR3 size: 15 residues. The CDR3 DNA is TGTGCCACCAGCAGAGATCTTGTAAATCCCGGGGAGCTGTTTTTT. It encodes CATSRDLVNPGELFF.

V gene TRBV30 combines with J gene TRBJ1-3, with 8 positions matching TRBD1. The germline V gene has CDR1 GTSNPN and CDR2 SVGIG (reference sequence). V gave up 5 bases and J gave up 5 bases; unmatched junction bases: 5. This CDR3 contains 13 residues. The CDR3 sequence: CAWQTGVRNTIYF. The CDR3 region has the DNA TGTGCCTGGCAGACAGGGGTTAGAAACACCATATATTTT.

V gene TRBV27 combines with J gene TRBJ2-5, with 7 positions matching TRBD1. J was trimmed by 1 base and V by 0 bases; bases with no gene match: 2. Germline V gives CDR1 MNHEY, CDR2 SMNVEV (reference sequence). This CDR3 has 15 residues. The CDR3 nucleotides read TGTGCCAGCAGTTTATCACAGGGGTTCCAAGAGACCCAGTACTTC. It yields the protein CASSLSQGFQETQYF.

The V and J genes are TRBV10-3 and TRBJ1-1; the match to TRBD1 covers 12 bases. V trimming: 6 bases; J trimming: 7 bases; junction bases outside the gene matches: 6. Germline lookup yields CDR1 ENHRY and CDR2 SYGVKD. The length of the CDR3 is 14 residues. The CDR3 spells CAIRGDRGRVEAFF. CDR3 DNA sequence: TGTGCCATCAGGGGGGACAGGGGGCGAGTTGAAGCTTTCTTT.

The chain combines TRBV28 with TRBJ2-5; 7 bases fit TRBD1. TRBJ2-7 explains the end of the DNA better; the J call may be wrong. This CDR3 comprises 16 residues. In germline, CDR1 is MDHEN, CDR2 SYDVKM. Here the CDR3 DNA reads TGTGCCAGCAGTTTATGGGGACAGACGGTCTCCTACGAGCAGTACTTC. Translated, it gives CASSLWGQTVSYEQYF.

The chain joins TRBV5-1 to TRBJ2-3; TRBD2 agrees at 8 bases. From germline, CDR1 is SGHRS and CDR2 YFSETQ. This CDR3 has 14 amino acids. J gave up 4 bases and V 0 bases, and 1 base lay outside the gene matches. The CDR3 coding sequence is TGCGCCAGCAGCTTGGGACTAGCGTCAGATACGCAGTATTTT. This gives the protein CASSLGLASDTQYF. The whole variable domain, filled in from reference TRBV5-1 and TRBJ2-3, reads KAGVTQTPRYLIKTRGQQVTLSCSPISGHRSVSWYQQTPGQGLQFLFEYFSETQRNKGNFPGRFSGRQFSNSRSEMNVSTLELGDSALYLCASSLGLASDTQYFGPGTRLTVL.

This chain connects TRBV9 to TRBJ2-1; a possible D gene is TRBD2 (6 bases). V was clipped by 4 bases and J by 9 bases, with 11 bases between them. Germline V gene lookup returns CDR1 SGDLS and CDR2 YYNGEE. The CDR3 consists of 12 residues. The CDR3: CASSQTGGEQFF. In nucleotides, the CDR3 is TGTGCCAGCAGCCAAACCGGGGGTGAGCAGTTCTTC.

The rearrangement joins TRBV2 to TRBJ2-2; 8 positions match TRBD1. Trimming cost V 2 bases and J 6 bases; bases outside gene matches: 5. Looked up from germline, CDR1 is SNHLY and CDR2 is FYNNEI. CDR3 size: 15 residues. The CDR3: CASSETGGIPGELFF. The CDR3 nucleotides are TGTGCCAGCAGTGAAACAGGGGGGATCCCCGGGGAGCTGTTTTTT.

The chain's CDR3 is CASSRGINYGYTF. CDR3 nucleotides: TGTGCCAGCAGCCGGGGCATCAACTATGGCTACACCTTC. The chain is built from TRBV16 and TRBJ1-2, with D perhaps matching TRBD1 (5 bases). The V end was cut by 4 bases, the J end by 2 bases, with 8 bases between. The CDR3 is 13 residues long. CDR1 and CDR2 from the germline V gene are KGHSY and FQNENV.

This clone was observed a few times. The chain uses TRBV6-6 and TRBJ1-5; maybe TRBD1 (6 bases). V dropped 6 bases and J dropped 2 bases, with 11 bases sitting between them. The CDR3 has 14 amino acids. CDR1 MNHNY and CDR2 SVGAGI come from the germline V gene (reference sequence). CDR3: CASSRPGGNQPQHF. The CDR3 nucleotides are TGTGCCAGCAGCCGTCCAGGGGGCAATCAGCCCCAGCATTTT.

The genes are TRBV5-6 and TRBJ1-2; D not resolved. V lost 2 bases and J 2 bases, leaving 13 bases between the germline ends. This CDR3 spans 15 amino acids. The germline V gene encodes CDR1 SGHDT and CDR2 YYEEEE. This chain's CDR3 is CASSLYPPRNYGYTF. DNA of the CDR3: TGTGCCAGCAGCTTATATCCCCCACGGAACTATGGCTACACCTTC.

The chain couples TRBV5-6 to TRBJ2-7; D is unclear. The CDR3 is made up of 12 amino acids. CDR1 and CDR2 from the germline V gene are SGHDT and YYEEEE. The germline V and J ends were trimmed by 5 bases and 4 bases, with 10 bases remaining between them. The chain's CDR3 is CASSNRLYEQYV. For the CDR3, the DNA is TGTGCCAGCAGTAACCGGCTGTACGAGCAGTACGTC.

The chain combines TRBV14 with TRBJ1-4; D unclear. Germline V CDR1 and CDR2: SGHDN, FVKESK. The CDR3 has 15 residues. V gave up 3 bases and J gave up 5 bases, with 13 bases separating them. The chain's CDR3 is CASSQDLGSNEKLFF. The CDR3 DNA reads as TGTGCCAGCAGCCAGGACCTCGGGAGCAATGAAAAACTGTTTTTT.

J is TRBJ2-5 and V is TRBV7-2; the match to TRBD1 covers 7 bases. The CDR3 is 15 residues long. The J segment lost 1 base and the V segment lost 2 bases, leaving 4 bases of the junction unmatched. CDR1 and CDR2 (germline): SGHTA, FQGNSA. DNA for the CDR3: TGTGCCAGCAGCTTACGGCCAGGGGGCCAAGAGACCCAGTACTTC. Translating gives CASSLRPGGQETQYF.

This rearrangement joins TRBV6-4 to TRBJ2-2; 12 nucleotides align to TRBD2. Germline assignment: CDR1 MRHNA and CDR2 SNTAGT. The CDR3 sequence is 17 residues long. V gave up 4 bases and J gave up 0 bases; unmatched junction bases: 3. The CDR3 is CASSGLAGGPNTGELFF. The CDR3 coding sequence is TGTGCCAGCAGTGGCCTAGCGGGAGGGCCGAACACCGGGGAGCTGTTTTTT.